Presented here are 27 T cell receptor beta chains from one specimen sequenced in a study of blood T cell repertoires in COVID-19. Profiling relied on immunoSEQ multiplex PCR, and the TCRdb table lists in-frame clones only, not all of them. This table has under 300,000 clones, 85% to 90% appearing once. Material: PBMCs or T cells enriched from blood (not recorded which). Receptor source: a woman aged 60 to 75 in a cohort exposed to, infected with or recovered from COVID-19 (not recorded which).

The V call is TRBV2, the J call TRBJ1-4, with TRBD1 as a possible D gene (6 bases). Germline V CDR1 and CDR2: SNHLY, FYNNEI. The V end lost 5 bases, the J end lost 8 bases, and 15 bases lay between the germline ends. The CDR3 spans 14 residues. The CDR3, as DNA: TGTGCCAGCAGTATGGGGGGGGCGAACGAAAAACTGTTTTTT. This sequence encodes CASSMGGANEKLFF.

The J gene is TRBJ2-5, the V gene TRBV9, with TRBD2 matching 12 bases. Trimming cost V 5 bases and J 1 base; bases outside gene matches: 6. CDR1 and CDR2 (germline): SGDLS, YYNGEE. CDR3 length: 16 amino acids. The CDR3 sequence: CASRPGLAGTQETQYF. In DNA, the CDR3 is TGTGCCAGCAGACCCGGACTAGCGGGGACCCAAGAGACCCAGTACTTC.

This clone was observed a few times. This chain joins TRBV9 and TRBJ2-1, with D unclear. This CDR3 has 15 residues. Germline CDR1 and CDR2: SGDLS and YYNGEE. V was shortened by 0 bases and J by 4 bases, with 11 bases between the two germline ends. The CDR3 DNA is TGTGCCAGCAGCGTAGGGAGATCGGGTTACAATGAGCAGTTCTTC. This gives the protein CASSVGRSGYNEQFF.

This clone was recorded a few times. The chain joins TRBV28 to TRBJ2-6; D is perhaps TRBD1 (5 bases). Trimming cost V 2 bases and J 0 bases, with 8 bases left between them. In germline, CDR1 is MDHEN, CDR2 SYDVKM. The CDR3 sequence is 16 residues long. The DNA of the CDR3 is TGTGCCAGCAGTTTAAACAGGCCCTCTGGGGCCAACGTCCTGACTTTC. Its protein product is CASSLNRPSGANVLTF.

J is TRBJ2-5 and V is TRBV2, with 13 bases fitting TRBD2. The CDR3 runs to 16 residues. J gave up 1 base and V 11 bases, and 10 bases lay outside the gene matches. Germline V lookup: CDR1 SNHLY, CDR2 FYNNEI. CDR3: CAARRLAGGLQETQYF. The CDR3 DNA sequence: TGTGCCGCCCGACGACTAGCGGGAGGCCTCCAAGAGACCCAGTACTTC. The whole variable domain, filled in from reference TRBV2 and TRBJ2-5, reads EPEVTQTPSHQVTQMGQEVILRCVPISNHLYFYWYRQILGQKVEFLVSFYNNEISEKSEIFDDQFSVERPDGSNFTLKIRSTKLEDSAMYFCAARRLAGGLQETQYFGPGTRLLVL.

The V gene is TRBV24-1, the J gene TRBJ2-1, with TRBD1 matching 7 bases. Looked up from germline, CDR1 is KGHDR and CDR2 is SFDVKD. This CDR3 is 17 amino acids long. J gave up 7 bases and V 6 bases, and 17 bases lay outside the gene matches. CDR3 in amino acids: CATSFSPRQGLWNEQFF. CDR3 nucleotide sequence: TGTGCCACCAGTTTCTCTCCGAGACAGGGTTTGTGGAATGAGCAGTTCTTC.

This clone has only a few counts. The chain is built from TRBV10-1 and TRBJ2-1; 9 positions match TRBD2. Germline loops: CDR1 WNHNN, CDR2 SYGVQD (reference sequence). V lost 5 bases and J lost 1; bases outside the gene matches: 9. The CDR3 consists of 17 residues. CDR3 sequence: CASSRAGGPKSYNEQFF. CDR3 nucleotide sequence: TGCGCCAGCAGTAGAGCGGGAGGCCCTAAATCCTACAATGAGCAGTTCTTC.

J is TRBJ2-1 and V is TRBV14, with TRBD2 identical over 15 bases. From germline, CDR1 is SGHDN and CDR2 FVKESK. This CDR3 region has 20 residues. The V gene end was trimmed by 4 bases and the J gene end by 0 bases; junction bases not matched to a gene: 10. DNA for the CDR3: TGTGCCAGCAGCCCGGGACTAGCGGGAGGCCTTGGGAACTCCTACAATGAGCAGTTCTTC. Its translation is CASSPGLAGGLGNSYNEQFF.

The V gene is TRBV6-2 or TRBV6-3, the J gene TRBJ2-7; 7 bases are shared with TRBD1. The V segment lost 5 bases and the J segment 3 bases; nucleotides outside the gene matches: 7. Germline CDR1 reads MNHEY; CDR2 reads SVGEGT. The CDR3 totals 14 residues. The CDR3: CASSDPGQSYEQYF. CDR3 DNA sequence: TGTGCCAGCAGTGATCCGGGACAGAGCTACGAGCAGTACTTC.

This sequence joins TRBV27 and TRBJ2-1; D uncertain. Germline V gene sequence: CDR1 MNHEY, CDR2 SMNVEV (reference sequence). V gave up 6 bases and J gave up 1 base, with 13 bases separating them. CDR3 length: 15 residues. CDR3 loop: CASSSDIGSYNEQFF. The CDR3 coding sequence is TGTGCCAGCAGCTCTGACATTGGGTCCTACAATGAGCAGTTCTTC.

The V call is TRBV5-4, the J call TRBJ2-1, with D possibly matching TRBD2 (5 bases). CDR3 length equals 15 residues. Trimming pared 4 bases from V and 4 bases from J, leaving 15 bases between. The germline V gene has CDR1 SGHNT and CDR2 YYREEE (reference sequence). The CDR3 spells CASSLGETIYNEQFF. CDR3 sequence (DNA): TGTGCCAGCAGCCTCGGGGAAACGATTTACAATGAGCAGTTCTTC.

V and J are TRBV6-5 and TRBJ2-7; 9 positions agree with TRBD1. Trimming removed 7 bases from V and 5 bases from J; junction bases left unmatched: 12. The CDR3 length is 15 residues. The germline CDR1 and CDR2 sequences are MNHEY and SVGAGI. This CDR3 reads CASKQDRGAVNEQYF. In DNA, the CDR3 is TGTGCCAGCAAACAGGACAGGGGCGCGGTCAACGAGCAGTACTTC.

CDR3 sequence (DNA): TGTGCCAGCTCACCGACCAGGTGGACCTACGAGCAGTACTTC. As protein: CASSPTRWTYEQYF. The J gene is TRBJ2-7, the V gene TRBV18; D unclear. The CDR3 has 14 amino acids. Germline lookup yields CDR1 KGHSH and CDR2 LQKENI. V was cut by 3 bases and J by 2 bases, with 11 bases left in between.

The chain employs TRBV5-1 and TRBJ2-7; perhaps TRBD1 as D (6 bases). Trimming stripped 4 bases from V and 0 bases from J, with 11 bases between. Per germline, CDR1 SGHRS and CDR2 YFSETQ. This CDR3 contains 14 residues. CDR3 amino acids: CASSLGTTSYEQYF. The CDR3 DNA sequence: TGCGCCAGCAGCCTTGGGACAACCTCCTACGAGCAGTACTTC.

The chain has TRBV27 and TRBJ2-7, with 7 bases aligning to TRBD2. Per germline, CDR1 MNHEY and CDR2 SMNVEV (reference sequence). The CDR3 covers 17 residues. V dropped 8 bases and J dropped 3; count of bases not matched to a gene: 19. The CDR3 nucleotides read TGTGCCAGCTCCCGTCTCTCAACGGGAGGTTCCTACTACGAGCAGTACTTC. Translated, it gives CASSRLSTGGSYYEQYF.

The chain recombines TRBV30 with TRBJ1-5; tentative D call: TRBD1 (5 bases). This CDR3 contains 15 residues. Between the trimmed V and J ends, which lost 2 bases and 2 bases, there was a span of 13 bases. The germline gives CDR1 GTSNPN, CDR2 SVGIG (reference sequence). This CDR3 is CAWSQPGVRNQPQHF. For the CDR3, the DNA is TGTGCCTGGAGTCAGCCGGGGGTTCGCAATCAGCCCCAGCATTTT. The full variable domain, its missing parts supplied by reference TRBV30 and TRBJ1-5, is SQTIHQWPATLVQPVGSPLSLECTVEGTSNPNLYWYRQAAGRGLQLLFYSVGIGQISSEVPQNLSASRPQDRQFILSSKKLLLSDSGFYLCAWSQPGVRNQPQHFGDGTRLSIL.

J is TRBJ1-2 and V is TRBV6-1, with a possible D match to TRBD1 (5 bases). The V end lost 1 base, the J end lost 4 bases, and 16 bases lay between the germline ends. CDR3 length equals 16 residues. Germline V gives CDR1 MNHNS, CDR2 SASEGT. The CDR3 protein is CASSEDGQGSFYGYTF. Written as DNA, the CDR3 is TGTGCCAGCAGTGAAGATGGGCAGGGATCATTCTATGGCTACACCTTC.

The chain is built from TRBV7-3 and TRBJ2-1; the match to TRBD2 covers 13 bases. Trimming took 4 bases from V and 2 from J; bases not matched to a gene: 11. Germline CDR1 is SGHTA and CDR2 is FQGTGA. CDR3 size: 19 residues. The CDR3 loop reads CASSYSGTSGVGAYNEQFF. The CDR3 nucleotides are TGTGCCAGCAGCTATTCAGGGACTAGCGGGGTCGGGGCCTACAATGAGCAGTTCTTC. The variable domain in full, completed from reference TRBV7-3 and TRBJ2-1, reads GAGVSQTPSNKVTEKGKYVELRCDPISGHTALYWYRQSLGQGPEFLIYFQGTGAADDSGLPNDRFFAVRPEGSVSTLKIQRTERGDSAVYLCASSYSGTSGVGAYNEQFFGPGTRLTVL.

This clone was counted between two and nine times. The chain employs TRBV5-1 and TRBJ1-2, with no clear D. There are 14 residues in the CDR3. Germline-derived CDR1 and CDR2 are SGHRS and YFSETQ. V shed 1 base and J shed 0 bases, with 7 bases lying between them. CDR3 region: CASSLRRANYGYTF. The CDR3 DNA reads as TGCGCCAGCAGCTTGCGGCGGGCTAACTATGGCTACACCTTC.

In DNA form, the CDR3 reads TGTGCCAGCAGCTTGTACGGGACTAGCGGTTCCTACGAGCAGTACTTC. It yields the protein CASSLYGTSGSYEQYF. The chain uses TRBV7-3 and TRBJ2-7; 11 bases map to TRBD2. The V gene end was trimmed by 3 bases and the J gene end by 1 base; junction bases not matched to a gene: 5. The CDR3 runs to 16 residues. Per the germline V gene, CDR1 is SGHTA and CDR2 is FQGTGA.

The CDR3 sequence: CASSPMGASGNTIYF. In nucleotides, the CDR3 is TGTGCCAGCAGCCCTATGGGGGCCTCTGGAAACACCATATATTTT. The gene calls are TRBV5-4 and TRBJ1-3, with a tentative D call TRBD1 (6 bases). The CDR3 spans 15 residues. Germline CDR1 and CDR2: SGHNT and YYREEE (reference sequence). Trimming pared 4 bases from V and 0 bases from J, leaving 11 bases between.

This clone is a singleton in its sample. The chain has TRBV7-2 and TRBJ2-1; 9 bases align to TRBD2. Germline lookup yields CDR1 SGHTA and CDR2 FQGNSA. Losses at the gene ends were 0 bases for V and 8 bases for J; bases not matched to a gene: 8. The CDR3 spans 16 residues. The CDR3, as DNA: TGTGCCAGCAGCTTAGCCGCTAGCGGGACCGCGTATGAGCAGTTCTTC. This sequence encodes CASSLAASGTAYEQFF.

The gene calls are TRBV5-1 and TRBJ1-4, with D possibly being TRBD1 (6 bases). The CDR3 has 13 amino acids. Trimming removed 8 bases at V and 5 bases at J, with 13 bases between. The germline V gene encodes CDR1 SGHRS and CDR2 YFSETQ. As DNA, the CDR3 is TGCGCCAGTCGTCAGGGGCCCAATGAAAAACTGTTTTTT. Amino acids: CASRQGPNEKLFF.

V is TRBV3-1 (or the pseudogene TRBV3-2) and J is TRBJ1-2, with D unclear. CDR1 and CDR2 from the germline V gene are LGHDT and YNNKEL (reference sequence). The CDR3 is 13 amino acids. V was clipped by 3 bases and J by 8 bases, with 13 bases between them. CDR3 sequence (DNA): TGTGCCAGCAGCCAGGCCCAGGCCTACGGCTACACCTTC. This sequence encodes CASSQAQAYGYTF.

This chain joins TRBV6-1 and TRBJ1-4, with TRBD1 as a possible D gene (5 bases). The V end was cut by 2 bases, the J end by 8 bases, with 12 bases between. Germline assignment: CDR1 MNHNS and CDR2 SASEGT. This CDR3 contains 14 residues. CDR3 DNA sequence: TGTGCCAGCAGTGAATGGGGGGAAGGAGAAAAACTGTTTTTT. Its translation: CASSEWGEGEKLFF.

The chain carries TRBV5-1 and TRBJ2-3; tentatively, D is TRBD2 (6 bases). CDR3 length: 15 residues. Germline lookup yields CDR1 SGHRS and CDR2 YFSETQ. Trimming stripped 5 bases from V and 2 bases from J, with 15 bases between. CDR3 region: CASRGEGLHTDTQYF. The CDR3 bases are TGCGCCAGCAGGGGAGAGGGACTCCACACAGATACGCAGTATTTT.

The chain combines TRBV15 with TRBJ1-2, with 8 bases aligning to TRBD1. CDR3 length: 15 amino acids. Trimming at V came to 0 bases and at J to 8 bases, leaving 8 bases not matched to a gene. Germline CDR1 is LNHNV and CDR2 is YYDKDF (reference sequence). CDR3 amino acids: CATSRDQRDRGGYTF. The CDR3 DNA reads as TGTGCCACCAGCAGAGATCAACGCGACAGGGGCGGCTACACCTTC.